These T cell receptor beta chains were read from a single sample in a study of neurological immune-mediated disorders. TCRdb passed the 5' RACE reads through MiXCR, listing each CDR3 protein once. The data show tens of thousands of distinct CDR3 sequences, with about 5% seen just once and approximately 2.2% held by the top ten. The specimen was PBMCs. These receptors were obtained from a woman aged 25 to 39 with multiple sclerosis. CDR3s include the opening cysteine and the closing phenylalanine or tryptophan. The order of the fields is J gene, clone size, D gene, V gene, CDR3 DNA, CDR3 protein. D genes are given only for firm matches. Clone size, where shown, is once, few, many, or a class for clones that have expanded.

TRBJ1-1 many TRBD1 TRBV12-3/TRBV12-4 TGTGCCAGCAACCCCGGACAGGGGTTAGTGAACACTGAAGCTTTCTTT CASNPGQGLVNTEAFF
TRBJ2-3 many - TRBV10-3 TGTGCCATCAGATGGACGGAAACAGATACGCAGTATTTT CAIRWTETDTQYF
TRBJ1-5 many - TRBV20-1 TGCAGTGCATTGTCCGGCAATCAGCCCCAGCATTTT CSALSGNQPQHF
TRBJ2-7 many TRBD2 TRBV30 TGTGCCTCGGTGGGGCTAGCGGAGAACGAGCAGTACTTC CASVGLAENEQYF
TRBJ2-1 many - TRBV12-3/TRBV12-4 TGTGCCAGCAGTTTAAGGTCGGGGAACAATGAGCAGTTCTTC CASSLRSGNNEQFF
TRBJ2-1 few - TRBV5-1 TGCGCCAGCAGCTTGAGGGTAGTTGGCCCTAATGAGCAGTTCTTC CASSLRVVGPNEQFF
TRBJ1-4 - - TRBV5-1 TGCGCCAGCAGCTTGGAGGCCGAACCAAGTCCAACTAATGAAAAACTGTTTTTT CASSLEAEPSPTNEKLFF
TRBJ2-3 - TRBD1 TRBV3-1 TGTGCCAGCAGCCCCAAGATTTTTCGGACAGGGTTGGATACGCAGTATTTT CASSPKIFRTGLDTQYF
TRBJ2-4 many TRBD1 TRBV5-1 TGCGCCAGCAGCTCCGGGACAGGGTTAAAAAACATTCAGTACTTC CASSSGTGLKNIQYF
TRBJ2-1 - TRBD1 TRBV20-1 TGCAGTGCTAGAGATAGGACAGGGGGATTGGATGAGCAGTTCTTC CSARDRTGGLDEQFF
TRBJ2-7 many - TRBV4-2 TGTGCCAGCAGCCAAGATAACTCGGGAGCTTACGAGCAGTACTTC CASSQDNSGAYEQYF
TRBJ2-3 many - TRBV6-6 TGTGCCAGCAGTTACTTAGCGAGGGGGGCAGATACGCAGTATTTT CASSYLARGADTQYF
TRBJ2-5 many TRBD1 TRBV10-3 TGTGCCATCAGTGACGGGACAGGGTCGGAGACCCAGTACTTC CAISDGTGSETQYF
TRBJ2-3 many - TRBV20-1 TGCAGTGCTAGAAGGTCAATCACAGATACGCAGTATTTT CSARRSITDTQYF
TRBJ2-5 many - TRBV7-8 TGTGCCAGCAGCTTCGACACGGGGGAGACCCAGTACTTC CASSFDTGETQYF